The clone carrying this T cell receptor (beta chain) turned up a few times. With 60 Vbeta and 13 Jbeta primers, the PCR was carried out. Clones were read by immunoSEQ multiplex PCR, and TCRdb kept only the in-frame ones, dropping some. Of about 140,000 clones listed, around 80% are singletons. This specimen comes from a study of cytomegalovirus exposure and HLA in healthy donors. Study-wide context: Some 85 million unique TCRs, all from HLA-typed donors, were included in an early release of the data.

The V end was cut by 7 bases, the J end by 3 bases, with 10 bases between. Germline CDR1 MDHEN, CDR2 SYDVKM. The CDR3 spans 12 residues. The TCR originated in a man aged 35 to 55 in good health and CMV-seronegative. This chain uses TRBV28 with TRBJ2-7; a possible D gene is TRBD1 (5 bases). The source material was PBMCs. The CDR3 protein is CASTGAVYEQYF. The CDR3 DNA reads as TGTGCCAGCACTGGGGCCGTCTACGAGCAGTACTTC.